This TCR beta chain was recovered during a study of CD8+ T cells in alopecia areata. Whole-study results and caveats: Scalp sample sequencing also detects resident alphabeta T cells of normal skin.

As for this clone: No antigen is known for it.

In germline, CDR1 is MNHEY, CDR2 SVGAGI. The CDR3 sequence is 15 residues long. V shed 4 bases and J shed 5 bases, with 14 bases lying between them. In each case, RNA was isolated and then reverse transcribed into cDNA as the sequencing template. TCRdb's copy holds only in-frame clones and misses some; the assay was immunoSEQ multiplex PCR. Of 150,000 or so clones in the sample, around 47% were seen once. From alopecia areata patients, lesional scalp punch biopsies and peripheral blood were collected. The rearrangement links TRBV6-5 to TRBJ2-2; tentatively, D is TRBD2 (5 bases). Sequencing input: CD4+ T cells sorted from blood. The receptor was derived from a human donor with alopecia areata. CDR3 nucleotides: TGTGCCAGCAGTTCCGGGATTTACGGGACCGGGGAGCTGTTTTTT. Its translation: CASSSGIYGTGELFF.